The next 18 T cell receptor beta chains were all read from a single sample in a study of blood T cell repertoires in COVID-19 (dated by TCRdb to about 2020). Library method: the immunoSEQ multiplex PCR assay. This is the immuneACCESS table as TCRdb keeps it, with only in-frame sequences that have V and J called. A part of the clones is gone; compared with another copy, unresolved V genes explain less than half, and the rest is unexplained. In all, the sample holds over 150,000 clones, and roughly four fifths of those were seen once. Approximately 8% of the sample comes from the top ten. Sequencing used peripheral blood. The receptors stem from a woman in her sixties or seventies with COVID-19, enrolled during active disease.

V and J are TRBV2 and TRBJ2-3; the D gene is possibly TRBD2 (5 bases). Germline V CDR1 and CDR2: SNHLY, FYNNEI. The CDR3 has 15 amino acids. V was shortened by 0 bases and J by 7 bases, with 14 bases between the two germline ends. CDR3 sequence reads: CASSEARPGVNTQYF. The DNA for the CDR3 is TGTGCCAGCAGTGAAGCCCGACCCGGGGTGAATACGCAGTATTTT. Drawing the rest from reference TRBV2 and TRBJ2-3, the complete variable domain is EPEVTQTPSHQVTQMGQEVILRCVPISNHLYFYWYRQILGQKVEFLVSFYNNEISEKSEIFDDQFSVERPDGSNFTLKIRSTKLEDSAMYFCASSEARPGVNTQYFGPGTRLTVL.

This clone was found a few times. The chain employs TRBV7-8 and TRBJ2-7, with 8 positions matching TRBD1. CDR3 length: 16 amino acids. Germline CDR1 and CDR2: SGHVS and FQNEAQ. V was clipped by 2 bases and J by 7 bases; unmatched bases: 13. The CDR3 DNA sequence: TGTGCCAGCAGCTTAAATTTCGGGACAGGAACTCTGGAGCAGTACTTC. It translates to CASSLNFGTGTLEQYF.

CDR3 loop: CASSQVENTEAFF. CDR3 nucleotides: TGTGCCAGCAGCCAAGTAGAGAACACTGAAGCTTTCTTT. This chain connects TRBV3-1 (or the pseudogene TRBV3-2) to TRBJ1-1, with D unclear. The germline V and J ends were trimmed by 1 base and 1 base, with 4 bases remaining between them. CDR3 length: 13 residues. Germline V gene sequence: CDR1 LGHDT, CDR2 YNNKEL (reference sequence).

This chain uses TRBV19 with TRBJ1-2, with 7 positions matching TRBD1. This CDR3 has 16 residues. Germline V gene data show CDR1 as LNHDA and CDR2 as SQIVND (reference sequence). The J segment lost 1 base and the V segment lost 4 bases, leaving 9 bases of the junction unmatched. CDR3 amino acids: CASSRQGPSFNYGYTF. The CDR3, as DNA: TGTGCCAGTAGTAGACAGGGCCCGAGCTTTAACTATGGCTACACCTTC.

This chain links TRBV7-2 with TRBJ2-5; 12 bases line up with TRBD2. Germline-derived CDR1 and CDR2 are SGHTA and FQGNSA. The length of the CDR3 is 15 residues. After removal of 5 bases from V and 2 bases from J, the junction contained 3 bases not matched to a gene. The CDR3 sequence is CASSQTSGRQETQYF. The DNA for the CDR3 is TGTGCCAGCAGCCAGACTAGCGGGAGACAAGAGACCCAGTACTTC.

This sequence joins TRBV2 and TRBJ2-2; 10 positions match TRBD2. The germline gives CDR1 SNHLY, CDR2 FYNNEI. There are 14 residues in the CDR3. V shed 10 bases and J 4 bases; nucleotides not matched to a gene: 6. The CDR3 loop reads CATPLAGTTGELFF. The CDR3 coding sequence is TGTGCCACCCCACTAGCGGGAACCACCGGGGAGCTGTTTTTT.

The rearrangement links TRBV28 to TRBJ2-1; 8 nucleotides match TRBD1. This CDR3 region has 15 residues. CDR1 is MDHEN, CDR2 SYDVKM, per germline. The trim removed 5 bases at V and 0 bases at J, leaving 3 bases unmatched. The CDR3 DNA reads TGTGCCAGCAGTCGGGACAGGAGCTCCTACAATGAGCAGTTCTTC. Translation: CASSRDRSSYNEQFF. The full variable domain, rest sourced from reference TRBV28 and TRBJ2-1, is DVKVTQSSRYLVKRTGEKVFLECVQDMDHENMFWYRQDPGLGLRLIYFSYDVKMKEKGDIPEGYSVSREKKERFSLILESASTNQTSMYLCASSRDRSSYNEQFFGPGTRLTVL.

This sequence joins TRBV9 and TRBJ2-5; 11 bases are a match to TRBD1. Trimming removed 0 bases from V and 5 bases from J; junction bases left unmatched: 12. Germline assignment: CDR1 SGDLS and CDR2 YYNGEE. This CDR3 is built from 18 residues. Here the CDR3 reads CASSVGKSGQGAFETQYF. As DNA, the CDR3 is TGTGCCAGCAGCGTAGGAAAATCAGGACAGGGGGCGTTTGAGACCCAGTACTTC.

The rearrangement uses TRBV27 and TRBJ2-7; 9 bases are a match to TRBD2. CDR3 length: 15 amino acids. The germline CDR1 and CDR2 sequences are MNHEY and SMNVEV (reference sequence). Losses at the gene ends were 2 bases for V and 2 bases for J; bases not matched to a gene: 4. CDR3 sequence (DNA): TGTGCCAGCAGTTTAGGCGGGAGGGCTACCTACGAGCAGTACTTC. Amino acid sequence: CASSLGGRATYEQYF.

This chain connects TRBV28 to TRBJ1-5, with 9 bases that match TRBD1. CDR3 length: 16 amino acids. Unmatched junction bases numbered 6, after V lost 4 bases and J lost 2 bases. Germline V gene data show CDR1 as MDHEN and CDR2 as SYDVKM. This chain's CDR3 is CASSSKDRGGNQPQHF. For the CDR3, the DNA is TGTGCCAGCAGTTCTAAGGACAGGGGTGGCAATCAGCCCCAGCATTTT. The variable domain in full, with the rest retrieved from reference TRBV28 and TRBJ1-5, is DVKVTQSSRYLVKRTGEKVFLECVQDMDHENMFWYRQDPGLGLRLIYFSYDVKMKEKGDIPEGYSVSREKKERFSLILESASTNQTSMYLCASSSKDRGGNQPQHFGDGTRLSIL.

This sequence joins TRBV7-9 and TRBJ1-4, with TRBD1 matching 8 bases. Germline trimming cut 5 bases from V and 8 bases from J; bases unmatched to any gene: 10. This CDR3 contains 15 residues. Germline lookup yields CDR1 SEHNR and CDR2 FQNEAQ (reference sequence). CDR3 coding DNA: TGTGCCAGCAGCCTCCAGACAGGGGTTTACGAAAAACTGTTTTTT. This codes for CASSLQTGVYEKLFF.

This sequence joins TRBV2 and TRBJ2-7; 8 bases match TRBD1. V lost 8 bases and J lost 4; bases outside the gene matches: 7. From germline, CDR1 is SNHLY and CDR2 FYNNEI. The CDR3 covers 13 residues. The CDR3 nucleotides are TGTGCCAGCCAGGGGACAGGCCGTTACGAGCAGTACTTC. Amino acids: CASQGTGRYEQYF.

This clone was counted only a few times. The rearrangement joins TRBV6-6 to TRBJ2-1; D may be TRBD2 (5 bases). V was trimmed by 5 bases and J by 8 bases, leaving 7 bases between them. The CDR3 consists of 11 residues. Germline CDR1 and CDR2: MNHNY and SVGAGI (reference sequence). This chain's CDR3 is CASSPEDEQFF. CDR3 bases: TGTGCCAGCAGTCCGGAGGATGAGCAGTTCTTC.

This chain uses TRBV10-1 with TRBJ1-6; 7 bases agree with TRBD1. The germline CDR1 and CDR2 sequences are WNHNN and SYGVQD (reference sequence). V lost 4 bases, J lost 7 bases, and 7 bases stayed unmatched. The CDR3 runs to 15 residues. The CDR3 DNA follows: TGCGCCAGCAGTGGCCCGGACAGGTTAAATTCACCCCTCCACTTT. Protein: CASSGPDRLNSPLHF.

In DNA form, the CDR3 reads TGTGCCAGCAGCCCCGGACAGCCCATCTCACAACGTGGCTACACCTTC. Encoded protein: CASSPGQPISQRGYTF. V is TRBV5-5 and J is TRBJ1-2; D is perhaps TRBD1 (6 bases). Trimming took 4 bases from V and 7 from J, leaving 23 bases between them. CDR1 is SGHKS, CDR2 YYEKEE, per germline (reference sequence). The CDR3 covers 16 residues.

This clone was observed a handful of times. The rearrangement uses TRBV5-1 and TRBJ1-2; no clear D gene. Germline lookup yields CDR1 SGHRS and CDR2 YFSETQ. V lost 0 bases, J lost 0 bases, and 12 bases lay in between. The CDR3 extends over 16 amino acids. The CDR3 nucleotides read TGCGCCAGCAGCTTGGATCCAGGCCCCGCTAACTATGGCTACACCTTC. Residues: CASSLDPGPANYGYTF. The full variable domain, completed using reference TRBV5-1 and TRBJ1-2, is KAGVTQTPRYLIKTRGQQVTLSCSPISGHRSVSWYQQTPGQGLQFLFEYFSETQRNKGNFPGRFSGRQFSNSRSEMNVSTLELGDSALYLCASSLDPGPANYGYTFGSGTRLTVV.

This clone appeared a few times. CDR3 sequence reads: CASSLATGGGRGQPQHF. The CDR3 coding sequence is TGTGCCAGCAGCTTAGCGACAGGGGGCGGTCGGGGTCAGCCCCAGCATTTT. This chain uses TRBV7-8 with TRBJ1-5; 10 positions match TRBD1. The CDR3 is 17 residues long. The ends lost 0 bases at V and 6 bases at J; junction bases unmatched: 8. CDR1 SGHVS and CDR2 FQNEAQ come from the germline V gene.

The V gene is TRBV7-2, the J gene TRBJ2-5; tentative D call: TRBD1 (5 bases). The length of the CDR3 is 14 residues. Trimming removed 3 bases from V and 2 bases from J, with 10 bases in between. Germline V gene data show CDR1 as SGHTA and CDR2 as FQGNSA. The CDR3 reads CASSFIQGQETQYF. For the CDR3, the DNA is TGTGCCAGCAGCTTCATTCAGGGTCAAGAGACCCAGTACTTC. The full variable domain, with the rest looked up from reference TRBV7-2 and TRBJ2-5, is GAGVSQSPSNKVTEKGKDVELRCDPISGHTALYWYRQSLGQGLEFLIYFQGNSAPDKSGLPSDRFSAERTGGSVSTLTIQRTQQEDSAVYLCASSFIQGQETQYFGPGTRLLVL.